The count of the clone carrying this TCR beta chain is one. What it binds is unknown. The data were taken from a study of naive CD8 T cells in extremely preterm neonates. Study in general: Abstract and methods disagree on adult ages: 25-50 versus 20-50 years.

V gave up 1 base and J gave up 5 bases, with 5 bases separating them. This CDR3 comprises 11 residues. Germline CDR1 DFQATT, CDR2 SNEGSKA (reference sequence). Peripheral blood came from healthy roughly 15-56 month-old surgical children and healthy nonsmoking adults. Findings of the study overall: Preterm CDR3s were shorter than older groups', with fewer N additions and less trimming.

TCRdb's table, derived via immunoSEQ multiplex PCR, lists solely in-frame clones and lacks some. The sample has around 5,900 clones; approximately 96% are singletons. This sequence was found in a human donor in good health. Sequencing was performed on naive CD8+ T cells from blood. The chain uses TRBV20-1 and TRBJ1-2; a possible D gene is TRBD1 (5 bases). In nucleotides, the CDR3 is TGCAGTGCTAGAGCAGGGTATGGCTACACCTTC. Amino acid sequence: CSARAGYGYTF.